This T cell receptor beta chain was retrieved from a study of OX40 agonist ivuxolimab in advanced cancers. Study-level information: People in dose escalation had one of these cancers: hepatocellular carcinoma, melanoma, renal cell or head and neck cancer. Males comprised around 80% of the group, whose mean age was roughly 64 years (range roughly 23 to 80).

A note on this clone: Its antigen is currently unknown.

Findings and limits, study-wide: Undetermined was the antigen specificity of the expanded peripheral T cells.

Only in-frame clones appear in the TCRdb table, and some are missing; sequencing was by immunoSEQ multiplex PCR. The repertoire holds 100,000 or so clones, roughly 95% seen once, with 2% in the top ten. The sample consisted of CD4+ or CD8+ T cells sorted from blood, taken in a trial of the OX40 agonist ivuxolimab. The clonotype was recovered from an adult with an advanced solid tumor such as melanoma, head and neck, liver or kidney cancer.

In nucleotides, the CDR3 is TGTGCCAGCAGCCAAGCATTGTCAGGGGCAGCCTACGAGCAGTACTTC. Protein: CASSQALSGAAYEQYF. This chain joins TRBV4-2 and TRBJ2-7; a possible D gene is TRBD1 (6 bases). The CDR3 runs 16 residues. Germline values: CDR1 LGHNA, CDR2 YNFKEQ. V was trimmed by 1 base and J by 2 bases, leaving 15 bases between them.